The sequence of this T cell receptor beta chain was determined in a study of T cell responses to AZD1222 COVID-19 vaccine. Germline V gives CDR1 LNHDA, CDR2 SQIVND (reference sequence). Trimming cost V 0 bases and J 1 base, with 9 bases left between them. This CDR3 contains 16 residues. This table comes from immunoSEQ multiplex PCR, and its TCRdb copy is limited to in-frame clones, with some not included. Of some 150,000 clones in the sample, just over 90% were seen once. The J gene is TRBJ1-4, the V gene TRBV19; the D gene is possibly TRBD1 (6 bases). Sequencing was performed on peripheral blood, taken on day 0 of AZD1222 vaccination. This TCR was recovered from an adult in good health. The CDR3 nucleotides are TGTGCCAGTAGTATAGACCTCAGGGGAACTAATGAAAAACTGTTTTTT. The encoded protein is CASSIDLRGTNEKLFF.